This TCR beta chain appears in the sequencing data of a study of shared clonotypes between healthy human individuals. General study points: Across subsets, estimated richness was generally greater for naive than for memory populations.

Samples underwent the assay at deep level. The protocol was immunoSEQ multiplex PCR, while the TCRdb copy is restricted to in-frame clones and leaves out a portion. There are about 2 million clones in the sample; 85% to 95% occur only once, and 0.13% lies in the top ten. Notes on this clone: Antigen specificity is unknown. In the same sample, other DNA sequences code for this CDR3.

Germline loops: CDR1 MNHEY, CDR2 SVGAGI. The V and J ends lost 3 bases and 4 bases, in that order; junction bases with no gene match: 5. The CDR3 consists of 14 residues. This TCR was recovered from a man between 18 and 29 years old in good health. The sequencing input was naive CD4+ T cells sorted from blood. Noted subset: CD45RA+ positively selected. The rearrangement uses TRBV6-5 and TRBJ1-2; 7 bases align to TRBD1. The CDR3, as DNA: TGTGCCAGCAGTTATCGGGACAGTGGCTATGGCTACACCTTC. As protein: CASSYRDSGYGYTF.